These 2 T cell receptor beta chains were all obtained from the same sample, sequenced in a study of cytomegalovirus exposure and HLA in healthy donors (TCRdb year 2017). Library creation used the immunoSEQ multiplex PCR assay. For the multiplex PCR, a mixture combining 60 forward primers for TCR Vbeta segments and 13 reverse primers for TCR Jbeta segments was used. This is the immuneACCESS table as TCRdb keeps it, with only in-frame sequences that have V and J called. A part of the clones is gone; compared with another copy, unresolved V genes explain less than half, and the rest is unexplained. The sample data list over 100,000 clones, and roughly 68% of these were observed just once. Together, the top ten hold 2.2% of the sample. Sequences were obtained from PBMCs. The receptors shown here come from a woman aged 25 to 39 in good health and CMV-seronegative.

The chain employs TRBV4-1 and TRBJ1-2; tentative D call: TRBD1 (5 bases). CDR3 length: 16 amino acids. Germline V CDR1 and CDR2: MGHRA, YSYEKL. With 4 bases removed from V and 1 base from J, the gap between germline ends came to 16 bases. CDR3 amino acids: CASSPPIRARNYGYTF. In nucleotides, the CDR3 is TGCGCCAGCAGCCCCCCGATCAGGGCCCGTAACTATGGCTACACCTTC.

J is TRBJ1-3 and V is TRBV5-4; tentatively, D is TRBD1 (5 bases). Deletions cut 1 base from V and 0 bases from J, with 5 bases between. The CDR3 totals 14 residues. Germline values: CDR1 SGHNT, CDR2 YYREEE (reference sequence). The CDR3 bases are TGTGCCAGCAGCTTGACAGGCTCTGGAAACACCATATATTTT. It yields the protein CASSLTGSGNTIYF.